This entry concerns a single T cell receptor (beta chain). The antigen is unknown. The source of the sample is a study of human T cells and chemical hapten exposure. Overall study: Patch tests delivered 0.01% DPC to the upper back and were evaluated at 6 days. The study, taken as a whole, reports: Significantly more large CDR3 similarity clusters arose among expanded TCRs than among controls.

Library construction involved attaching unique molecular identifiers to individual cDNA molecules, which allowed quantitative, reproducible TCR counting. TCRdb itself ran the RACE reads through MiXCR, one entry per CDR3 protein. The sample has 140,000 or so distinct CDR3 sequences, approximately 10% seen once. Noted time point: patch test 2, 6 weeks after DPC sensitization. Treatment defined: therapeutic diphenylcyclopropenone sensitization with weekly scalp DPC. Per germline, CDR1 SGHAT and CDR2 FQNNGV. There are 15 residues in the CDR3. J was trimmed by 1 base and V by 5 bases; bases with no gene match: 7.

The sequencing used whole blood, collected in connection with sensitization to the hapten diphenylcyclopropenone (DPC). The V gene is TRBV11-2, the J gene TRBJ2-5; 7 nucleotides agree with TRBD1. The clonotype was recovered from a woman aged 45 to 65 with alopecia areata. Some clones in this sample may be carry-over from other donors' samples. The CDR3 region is CASSPQQGFQETQYF. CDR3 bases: TGTGCCAGCAGCCCCCAACAGGGGTTCCAAGAGACCCAGTACTTC.